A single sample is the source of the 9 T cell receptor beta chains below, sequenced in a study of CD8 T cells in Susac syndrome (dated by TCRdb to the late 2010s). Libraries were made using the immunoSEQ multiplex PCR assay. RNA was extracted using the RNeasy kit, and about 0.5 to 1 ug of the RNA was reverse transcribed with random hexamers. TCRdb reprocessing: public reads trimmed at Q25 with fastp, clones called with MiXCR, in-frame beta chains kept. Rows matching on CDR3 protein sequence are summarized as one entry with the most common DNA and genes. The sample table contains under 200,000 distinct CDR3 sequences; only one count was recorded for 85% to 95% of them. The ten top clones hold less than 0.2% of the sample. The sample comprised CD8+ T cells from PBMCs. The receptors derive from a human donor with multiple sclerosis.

Written as DNA, the CDR3 is TGTGCCAGCAGTTTAGTGTCCCATGAGCAGTTCTTC. This codes for CASSLVSHEQFF. The chain uses TRBV12-3 or TRBV12-4 and TRBJ2-1; D not resolved. Trimming left V 1 base short and J 8 bases short, with 6 bases between. The CDR3 length is 12 residues.

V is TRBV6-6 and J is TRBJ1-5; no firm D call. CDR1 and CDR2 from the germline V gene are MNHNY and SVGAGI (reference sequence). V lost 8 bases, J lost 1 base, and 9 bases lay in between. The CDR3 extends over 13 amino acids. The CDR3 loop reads CASWRESNQPQHF. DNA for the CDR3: TGTGCCAGCTGGAGGGAAAGCAATCAGCCCCAGCATTTT.

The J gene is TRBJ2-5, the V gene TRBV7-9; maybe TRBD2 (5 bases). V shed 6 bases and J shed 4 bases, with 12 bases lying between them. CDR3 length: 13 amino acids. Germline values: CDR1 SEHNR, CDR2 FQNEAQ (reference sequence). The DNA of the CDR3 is TGTGCCAGCAGGCGCGGAGGCCGAGAGACCCAGTACTTC. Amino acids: CASRRGGRETQYF.

The DNA for the CDR3 is TGTGCCAGCAGCCCCATCGACTCAGTAGCGGGGGTTGGAAATGAGCAGTTCTTC. Amino acids: CASSPIDSVAGVGNEQFF. This chain connects TRBV7-2 to TRBJ2-1; 9 nucleotides align to TRBD2. The V segment lost 5 bases and the J segment 7 bases; nucleotides outside the gene matches: 18. This CDR3 spans 18 amino acids. The germline CDR1 and CDR2 sequences are SGHTA and FQGNSA.

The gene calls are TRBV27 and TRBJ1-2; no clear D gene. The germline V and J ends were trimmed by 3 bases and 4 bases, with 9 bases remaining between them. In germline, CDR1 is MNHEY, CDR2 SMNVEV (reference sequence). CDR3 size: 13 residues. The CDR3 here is CASSFKHSYGYTF. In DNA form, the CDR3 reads TGTGCCAGCAGTTTCAAACACAGCTATGGCTACACCTTC.

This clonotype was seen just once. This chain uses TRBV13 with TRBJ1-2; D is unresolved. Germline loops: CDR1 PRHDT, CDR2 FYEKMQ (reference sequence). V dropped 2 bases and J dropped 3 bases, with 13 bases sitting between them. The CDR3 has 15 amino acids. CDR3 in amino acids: CASSLYSNEDYGYTF. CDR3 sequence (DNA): TGTGCCAGCAGCTTATATTCGAATGAGGACTATGGCTACACCTTC.

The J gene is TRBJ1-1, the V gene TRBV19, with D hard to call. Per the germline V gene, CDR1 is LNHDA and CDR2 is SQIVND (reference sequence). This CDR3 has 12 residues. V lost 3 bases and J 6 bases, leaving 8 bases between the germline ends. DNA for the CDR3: TGTGCCAGTAGTATCGGGAATTCTGAAGCTTTCTTT. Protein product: CASSIGNSEAFF.

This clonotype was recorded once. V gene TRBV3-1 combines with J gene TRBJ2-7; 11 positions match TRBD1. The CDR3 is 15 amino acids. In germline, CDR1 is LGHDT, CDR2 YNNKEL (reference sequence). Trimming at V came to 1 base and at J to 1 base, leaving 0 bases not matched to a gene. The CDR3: CASSQGDRGSYEQYF. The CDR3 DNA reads TGTGCCAGCAGCCAAGGGGACAGGGGGTCCTACGAGCAGTACTTC.

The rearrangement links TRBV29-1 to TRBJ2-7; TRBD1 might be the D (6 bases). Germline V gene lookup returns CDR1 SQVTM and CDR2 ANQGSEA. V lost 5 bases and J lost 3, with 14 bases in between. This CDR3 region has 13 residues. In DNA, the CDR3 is TGCAGCGTTTCAGGGGTCCTCGACTACGAGCAGTACTTC. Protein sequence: CSVSGVLDYEQYF.